This T cell receptor beta chain was found in a study of control samples from healthy donors and cancer patients (dated by TCRdb to 2020 to 2021). Libraries came from the immunoSEQ multiplex PCR assay. TCRdb mirrors the immuneACCESS table, restricted to in-frame sequences. Some clones are absent from its copies; in checked studies, under half trace to an unresolved V gene, and the reason for the others is unknown. In all, the sample holds 200,000 to 250,000 clones, and 85% to 95% of those were seen once. The top ten constitute about 1.6% of the sample. About this clone: The antigen it recognizes is unknown. The input lacks base qualities; no much larger clone sits a single base away.

Source material: blood. The clonotype comes from a man aged 50 to 60 in good health.

The CDR3 reads as follows: CASTKDRSDYTF. Read as DNA, the sequence is TGTGCCAGCACCAAAGACAGGTCCGACTACACCTTC. Here the chain combines TRBV28 and TRBJ1-2, with TRBD1 tentatively as D gene (6 bases match). The CDR3 numbers 12 residues from cysteine through phenylalanine. Only CDR3 DNA is held: 36 bases, read in frame from base 1. The germline V gene yields MDHEN for CDR1 and SYDVKM for CDR2. V drops 7 bases and J drops 10 bases, leaving 16 bases in between.